The entry below gives a single TCR beta chain sequence along with its context. V lost 5 bases to trimming and J lost 3 bases, with 10 bases between them. Germline V CDR1 and CDR2: SNHLY, FYNNEI. The CDR3 has 13 residues. This sample was taken from a study of blood T cell repertoires in COVID-19. TCRdb keeps only in-frame clones here, not all; method: immunoSEQ multiplex PCR. The sample holds about 430,000 clones, roughly nine tenths seen once. Allocation to cohorts depended on clinical history reported by the participants. Cohort 3 recovery required two negative PCRs, clearance, or symptom resolution. Sequenced: PBMCs or T cells enriched from blood (not recorded which). The chain combines TRBV2 with TRBJ1-1; weak D call: TRBD1 (6 bases). This TCR was recovered from a man aged 30-40 years who had recovered from COVID-19. This CDR3 is CASSSTGYTEAFF. For the CDR3, the DNA is TGTGCCAGCAGTTCTACAGGGTACACTGAAGCTTTCTTT.